Below are 4 T cell receptor beta chains sequenced from a single sample in a study of T cells after yellow fever vaccination. One entry per CDR3 protein results from TCRdb running MiXCR on the 5' RACE reads. The sample yields roughly 300,000 distinct CDR3 sequences, roughly 8.6% seen once. The material was PBMCs, obtained around 45 days after the first yellow fever vaccination. All receptors come from a man aged 18 to 35 who received the YFV17D yellow fever vaccine.

This chain connects TRBV24-1 to TRBJ2-3; D unclear. V shed 3 bases and J shed 5 bases, with 5 bases lying between them. The CDR3 contains 12 residues. Germline V gene sequence: CDR1 KGHDR, CDR2 SFDVKD. The CDR3 loop is CATSDLVDTQYF. The CDR3 region has the DNA TGTGCCACCAGTGATCTGGTAGATACGCAGTATTTT.

This clonotype turned up a few times. The chain uses TRBV28 and TRBJ1-6; D may be TRBD1 (6 bases). CDR1 and CDR2 (germline): MDHEN, SYDVKM. V was pared by 6 bases and J by 9 bases, with 12 bases between. This CDR3 has 13 amino acids. The CDR3 region has the DNA TGTGCCAGCAGGGCCGGGGGCCCTTCACCCCTCCACTTT. It encodes CASRAGGPSPLHF.

The chain has TRBV7-2 and TRBJ2-4, with TRBD1 matching 8 bases. CDR3 length: 16 amino acids. The germline gives CDR1 SGHTA, CDR2 FQGNSA. The V segment lost 1 base and the J segment 2 bases; nucleotides outside the gene matches: 4. CDR3 residues: CASSLEAGGTKNIQYF. The CDR3 DNA sequence: TGTGCCAGCAGCTTAGAGGCAGGGGGCACCAAAAACATTCAGTACTTC.

The chain joins TRBV7-2 to TRBJ2-7; perhaps TRBD1 as D (6 bases). The germline V and J ends were trimmed by 4 bases and 7 bases, with 20 bases remaining between them. The germline V gene encodes CDR1 SGHTA and CDR2 FQGNSA. This CDR3 is 15 amino acids long. The CDR3 loop is CASSSGSGAPLEQYF. For the CDR3, the DNA is TGTGCCAGCAGCTCGGGATCAGGGGCCCCGCTGGAGCAGTACTTC. The variable domain in full, with the rest retrieved from reference TRBV7-2 and TRBJ2-7, is GAGVSQSPSNKVTEKGKDVELRCDPISGHTALYWYRQSLGQGLEFLIYFQGNSAPDKSGLPSDRFSAERTGGSVSTLTIQRTQQEDSAVYLCASSSGSGAPLEQYFGPGTRLTVT.